The T cell receptor (beta chain) described here comes from a study of blood T cells in healthy people across ages. A remark on this clonotype: Its antigen remains unidentified.

With a J-beta primer mix and a sample-barcoded 5' primer, a second PCR ran roughly 6 to 11 cycles. The template-switch adaptor was a 5' adaptor with 12 random nucleotides. It tagged each cDNA molecule. TCRdb fed the 5' RACE reads into MiXCR, producing one record per CDR3 protein. The sample yields some 850,000 distinct CDR3 sequences, roughly 25% seen once. Trimming took 2 bases from V and 2 from J, leaving 8 bases between them. This CDR3 is 13 amino acids long. Germline CDR1 is SQVTM and CDR2 is ANQGSEA. Whole-study findings and limits: Roughly linear declines in TCR beta diversity per million T cells occurred with age.

The same data also went into a second study, on T cells of mothers and their children. That paper adds: Five or six children and their three healthy Caucasian mothers were the donors.

The sequence was collected from a boy younger than 18 in good health. Sequencing was done on a sample of blood. This chain connects TRBV29-1 to TRBJ2-3, with D hard to call. The CDR3 bases are TGCAGCGTTGAAAAGTCAAACACAGATACGCAGTATTTT. Translation: CSVEKSNTDTQYF.